The sequence of this T cell receptor beta chain was determined in a study of shared clonotypes between healthy human individuals. Repertoires were generated with immunoSEQ multiplex PCR, while TCRdb's copy carries only in-frame clones and drops some. The sample has hundreds of thousands of clones; around 96% are singletons. CDR1 is MNHEY, CDR2 SMNVEV, per germline (reference sequence). The CDR3 has 14 amino acids. V lost 4 bases and J lost 5; bases outside the gene matches: 7. The naive CD8 subset, CD45RO-negative cells positively selected for CCR7, excluded terminally differentiated effector memory CD45RA+ cells.

The chain couples TRBV27 to TRBJ2-7, with 8 bases matching TRBD2. The receptor was isolated from a woman aged 25 to 39 in good health. The material sequenced was naive CD8+ T cells sorted from blood. The CDR3 DNA is TGTGCCAGCAGTTCGACTAGCGTAGTCCACGAGCAGTACTTC. Its translation: CASSSTSVVHEQYF.